Detailed here is one T cell receptor (beta chain). The data were taken from a study of blood T cell repertoires in COVID-19. Overall study: Some COVID-19 samples were acute and others convalescent; all came from the United States, Italy and Spain. PBMCs, B-cell-depleted T cells, or T cells were the source of the cDNA or gDNA that made up the material.

Original processing methods: Researchers report that nucleated cell counts were estimated from reference gene primer amplification. Here immunoSEQ multiplex PCR was the method, and the copy in TCRdb shows in-frame clones only, minus some. D and trimming come from the DNA, and the V and J calls and clone size come from that table. The data show hundreds of thousands of clones, with about 83% seen just once and over 8.5% held by the top ten. V shed 0 bases and J 5 bases; nucleotides not matched to a gene: 0. CDR3 size: 13 residues. CDR1 SGHRS and CDR2 YFSETQ come from the germline V gene. Sequenced material: peripheral blood. The receptor's source is a woman between 50 and 59 years old who had recovered from COVID-19. This chain links TRBV5-1 with TRBJ2-5; 8 bases are a match to TRBD1. CDR3 loop: CASSLGTGETQYF. CDR3 nucleotides: TGCGCCAGCAGCTTGGGGACAGGGGAGACCCAGTACTTC.